One sample yielded the 14 T cell receptor beta chains listed below, sequenced in a study of CD8 T cells in Susac syndrome. RNA totalling about 0.5 to 1 ug underwent reverse transcription with random hexamers. MiXCR, run by TCRdb on the immunoSEQ multiplex PCR reads, gives a single entry per CDR3 protein. The top ten hold around 0.15% of the sample, which has 210,000 or so distinct CDR3 sequences, about 94% seen once. Sample: CD4+ T cells from PBMCs. The receptors were gathered from a human donor with Susac syndrome.

The chain joins TRBV7-9 to TRBJ2-3; D may be TRBD1 or TRBD2 (6 bases each). V was pared by 7 bases and J by 4 bases, with 15 bases between. The germline gives CDR1 SEHNR, CDR2 FQNEAQ (reference sequence). The CDR3 sequence is 14 residues long. The CDR3 DNA reads as TGTGCCAGCAACCCAAACGGGGGCCCAGATACGCAGTATTTT. Amino acids: CASNPNGGPDTQYF.

J is TRBJ1-6 and V is TRBV20-1; the D is unclear. The length of the CDR3 is 14 residues. Germline loops: CDR1 DFQATT, CDR2 SNEGSKA (reference sequence). V was trimmed by 2 bases and J by 5 bases, leaving 10 bases between them. CDR3 sequence (DNA): TGCAGTGCTAGAAAGGAAACCAATAATTCACCCCTCCACTTT. This translates into CSARKETNNSPLHF.

As DNA, the CDR3 is TGCAGCGTTGGTAAGAGGGACGATGGCTACACCTTC. The encoded protein is CSVGKRDDGYTF. This sequence joins TRBV29-1 and TRBJ1-2, with D possibly TRBD1 on 5 matching bases. This CDR3 has 12 residues. V lost 4 bases and J 6 bases, leaving 12 bases between the germline ends. Germline-derived CDR1 and CDR2 are SQVTM and ANQGSEA. The variable domain in full, completed from reference TRBV29-1 and TRBJ1-2, reads SAVISQKPSRDICQRGTSLTIQCQVDSQVTMMFWYRQQPGQSLTLIATANQGSEATYESGFVIDKFPISRPNLTFSTLTVSNMSPEDSSIYLCSVGKRDDGYTFGSGTRLTVV.

This clonotype came up a few times. This chain uses TRBV5-4 with TRBJ1-1; TRBD1 agrees at 8 bases. The V gene end was trimmed by 0 bases and the J gene end by 6 bases; junction bases not matched to a gene: 1. This CDR3 has 13 amino acids. Germline values: CDR1 SGHNT, CDR2 YYREEE (reference sequence). The CDR3 nucleotides read TGTGCCAGCAGCTTGGCAGGGGGCGCTGAAGCTTTCTTT. Amino acid sequence: CASSLAGGAEAFF.

This chain joins TRBV29-1 and TRBJ2-1, with a tentative D call TRBD1 (5 bases). The germline CDR1 and CDR2 sequences are SQVTM and ANQGSEA. V lost 5 bases to trimming and J lost 10 bases, with 12 bases between them. The CDR3 length is 11 residues. Here the CDR3 reads CSVSEDREQFF. The CDR3 DNA reads TGCAGCGTTTCCGAAGACAGAGAGCAGTTCTTC.

The genes are TRBV7-2 and TRBJ1-5, with D possibly being TRBD1 (6 bases). Germline CDR1 is SGHTA and CDR2 is FQGNSA. V lost 8 bases and J 6 bases, leaving 20 bases between the germline ends. This CDR3 is 15 amino acids long. The CDR3 DNA sequence: TGTGCCAGCTCCCCGAGAGGGGGTGGCGGTCAGCCCCAGCATTTT. Protein product: CASSPRGGGGQPQHF.

J is TRBJ1-6 and V is TRBV20-1; D gene ambiguous. This CDR3 is built from 18 residues. CDR1 is DFQATT and CDR2 is SNEGSKA in the germline V gene (reference sequence). V lost 5 bases and J lost 7, with 27 bases in between. In DNA, the CDR3 is TGCAGTGCTGCTAACGGGAGTATTCACGGAACCTTAAATTCACCCCTCCACTTT. Translating it yields CSAANGSIHGTLNSPLHF.

The chain employs TRBV12-5 and TRBJ1-5, with D possibly matching TRBD1 (5 bases). Between the trimmed V and J ends, which lost 4 bases and 10 bases, there was a span of 11 bases. The CDR3 totals 12 residues. The germline gives CDR1 LGHNT, CDR2 FRNRAP. The CDR3 region has the DNA TGTGCTAGTGGTTCCACGGGGGGACCCCAGCATTTT. Translated, it gives CASGSTGGPQHF.

This chain joins TRBV4-2 and TRBJ2-4; D remains unclear. The V gene's germline CDR1 is LGHNA and CDR2 YNFKEQ. The CDR3 length is 15 residues. V was trimmed by 4 bases and J by 0 bases, leaving 10 bases between them. The CDR3 protein is CASSRPEVAKNIQYF. In DNA, the CDR3 is TGTGCCAGCAGCCGCCCGGAAGTAGCCAAAAACATTCAGTACTTC.

V and J are TRBV14 and TRBJ1-1; no firm D call. The CDR3 runs 12 residues. Trimming left V 6 bases short and J 5 bases short, with 10 bases between. Per the germline V gene, CDR1 is SGHDN and CDR2 is FVKESK. CDR3 sequence: CASSRLGTEAFF. CDR3 bases: TGTGCCAGCAGTAGGCTGGGAACTGAAGCTTTCTTT.

The rearrangement links TRBV5-1 to TRBJ2-7; D is undetermined. Germline V CDR1 and CDR2: SGHRS, YFSETQ. With 0 bases removed from V and 4 bases from J, the gap between germline ends came to 11 bases. The CDR3 extends over 14 amino acids. CDR3 coding DNA: TGCGCCAGCAGCTTGGAATACGTCTCGTACGAGCAGTACTTC. This translates into CASSLEYVSYEQYF.

The rearrangement links TRBV15 to TRBJ2-3, with 11 bases matching TRBD1. Per germline, CDR1 LNHNV and CDR2 YYDKDF (reference sequence). V was pared by 2 bases and J by 2 bases, with 6 bases of the junction left unmatched. The CDR3 length is 17 residues. The CDR3 DNA reads TGTGCCACCAGCAGATTCCGGGACAGGGGGTTCACAGATACGCAGTATTTT. This gives the protein CATSRFRDRGFTDTQYF.

V gene TRBV3-1 combines with J gene TRBJ1-5; no reliable D call. The CDR3 is made up of 15 amino acids. V lost 1 base and J lost 4, with 11 bases in between. The germline V gene has CDR1 LGHDT and CDR2 YNNKEL (reference sequence). Written as DNA, the CDR3 is TGTGCCAGCAGCCAAGGGGTGGCGACTAATCAGCCCCAGCATTTT. Translation gives CASSQGVATNQPQHF. Variable domain in full (rest from reference TRBV3-1 and TRBJ1-5): DTAVSQTPKYLVTQMGNDKSIKCEQNLGHDTMYWYKQDSKKFLKIMFSYNNKELIINETVPNRFSPKSPDKAHLNLHINSLELGDSAVYFCASSQGVATNQPQHFGDGTRLSIL.

The gene calls are TRBV9 and TRBJ2-5, with D hard to call. Germline V CDR1 and CDR2: SGDLS, YYNGEE. The CDR3 has 12 amino acids. Trimming cost V 1 base and J 3 bases, with 4 bases left between them. CDR3 amino acids: CASSVNEETQYF. The CDR3 nucleotides are TGTGCCAGCAGCGTAAATGAAGAGACCCAGTACTTC.